The following is a TCR beta chain sequence with its context. Per the germline V gene, CDR1 is SGDLS and CDR2 is YYNGEE. This CDR3 contains 18 residues. V shed 2 bases and J 7 bases; nucleotides not matched to a gene: 17. This record comes from a study of blood T cell repertoires in COVID-19. Study-wide background: The samples span acute and convalescent COVID-19 from the United States, Italy and Spain. Sample material is recorded as cDNA or gDNA derived from T cells, B-cell-depleted T cells, or PBMCs.

Recruits, aged roughly 18 to 100 years, lived in 24 US areas. Donors in Cohort 3 counted as recovered after two negative PCRs, clearance, or symptom resolution. Measured with immunoSEQ multiplex PCR; TCRdb has only the in-frame clones, and not every one. Seen here are roughly 250,000 clones, around 90% observed once, and the top ten hold around 2.9%. Sample: PBMCs or T cells enriched from blood (not recorded which). The clonotype originates from a woman between 45 and 65 years old who had recovered from COVID-19. The chain employs TRBV9 and TRBJ2-1; 8 bases fit TRBD2. The CDR3 sequence: CASSVTANVAGSGNEQFF. The CDR3 coding sequence is TGTGCCAGCAGCGTTACGGCAAACGTAGCGGGATCTGGTAATGAGCAGTTCTTC.